The 24 T cell receptor beta chains presented below share a single source sample, sequenced in a study of blood T cell repertoires in COVID-19. The data were produced by immunoSEQ multiplex PCR, yet TCRdb's version contains in-frame clones alone and is incomplete. The top ten hold 3.5% to 5% of the sample, which has approximately 300,000 clones, roughly 90% seen once. The sample consisted of PBMCs or T cells enriched from blood (not recorded which). The receptors stem from a woman younger than 35 with acute COVID-19.

The rearrangement joins TRBV24-1 to TRBJ2-2; no clear D gene. The V gene lost 3 bases and the J gene lost 1 base, with 8 bases spanning the gap. The CDR3 totals 15 residues. Looked up from germline, CDR1 is KGHDR and CDR2 is SFDVKD. The CDR3 sequence is CATSDPPGNTGELFF. CDR3 nucleotides: TGTGCCACCAGTGATCCCCCCGGGAACACCGGGGAGCTGTTTTTT.

This chain connects TRBV27 to TRBJ1-1, with D hard to call. Trimming removed 3 bases at V and 2 bases at J, with 13 bases between. This CDR3 is built from 15 residues. The V gene's germline CDR1 is MNHEY and CDR2 SMNVEV (reference sequence). The DNA for the CDR3 is TGTGCCAGCAGTTTGAGGGTGGGGAAAAACACTGAAGCTTTCTTT. Protein: CASSLRVGKNTEAFF.

The chain joins TRBV6-5 to TRBJ2-7, with 10 bases identical to TRBD2. There are 13 residues in the CDR3. Germline lookup yields CDR1 MNHEY and CDR2 SVGAGI. Trimming at V came to 6 bases and at J to 6 bases, leaving 5 bases not matched to a gene. CDR3 region: CASSPGTSAEQYF. CDR3 sequence (DNA): TGTGCCAGCAGCCCCGGGACTAGCGCCGAGCAGTACTTC.

This rearrangement joins TRBV25-1 to TRBJ2-1, with D possibly being TRBD1 (5 bases). The germline V gene has CDR1 MGHDK and CDR2 SYGVNS. Trimming shortened V by 3 bases and J by 2 bases, and 11 bases separated the two germline ends. The CDR3 has 15 amino acids. The CDR3 reads CASSDMQGTYNEQFF. DNA of the CDR3: TGTGCCAGCAGTGATATGCAGGGAACCTACAATGAGCAGTTCTTC.

This clone was picked up one time. The CDR3 loop reads CASSRRGNTEAFF. The CDR3 DNA follows: TGTGCCAGTAGTCGACGGGGGAACACTGAAGCTTTCTTT. This chain links TRBV19 with TRBJ1-1; D call uncertain. Trimming stripped 5 bases from V and 1 base from J, with 8 bases between. CDR1 LNHDA and CDR2 SQIVND come from the germline V gene (reference sequence). This CDR3 contains 13 residues.

The chain links TRBV6-5 to TRBJ1-1, with 8 bases aligning to TRBD1. Germline V gene sequence: CDR1 MNHEY, CDR2 SVGAGI. Trimming cost V 6 bases and J 0 bases; bases outside gene matches: 6. The CDR3 spans 15 residues. The CDR3 DNA reads as TGTGCCAGCAGAACTGGACAGGGAATGAACACTGAAGCTTTCTTT. It codes for CASRTGQGMNTEAFF.

The chain joins TRBV5-1 to TRBJ2-7; TRBD2 matches at 12 bases. Germline trimming cut 4 bases from V and 0 bases from J; bases unmatched to any gene: 5. Germline assignment: CDR1 SGHRS and CDR2 YFSETQ. The CDR3 loop spans 16 amino acids. The CDR3 DNA is TGCGCCAGCAGCCCAAGGACTAGCGGGACCTCCTACGAGCAGTACTTC. Its protein product is CASSPRTSGTSYEQYF. The full variable domain, its missing parts supplied by reference TRBV5-1 and TRBJ2-7, is KAGVTQTPRYLIKTRGQQVTLSCSPISGHRSVSWYQQTPGQGLQFLFEYFSETQRNKGNFPGRFSGRQFSNSRSEMNVSTLELGDSALYLCASSPRTSGTSYEQYFGPGTRLTVT.

CDR3 sequence: CASSPRTGPDTQYF. DNA for the CDR3: TGTGCCAGCTCACCCCGGACAGGGCCAGATACGCAGTATTTT. The chain combines TRBV18 with TRBJ2-3; 8 bases map to TRBD1. CDR1 KGHSH and CDR2 LQKENI come from the germline V gene. CDR3 length equals 14 residues. V was clipped by 3 bases and J by 4 bases; unmatched bases: 3.

V usage is TRBV14 and J usage is TRBJ1-3; D is ambiguous. V lost 4 bases to trimming and J lost 0 bases, with 13 bases between them. This CDR3 is built from 16 residues. The V gene's germline CDR1 is SGHDN and CDR2 FVKESK. The CDR3, as DNA: TGTGCCAGCAGCCGCCCGGGTAGCGACTCTGGAAACACCATATATTTT. Amino acid sequence: CASSRPGSDSGNTIYF. Full variable domain (outside the CDR3, taken from reference TRBV14 and TRBJ1-3): EAGVTQFPSHSVIEKGQTVTLRCDPISGHDNLYWYRRVMGKEIKFLLHFVKESKQDESGMPNNRFLAERTGGTYSTLKVQPAELEDSGVYFCASSRPGSDSGNTIYFGEGSWLTVV.

The chain joins TRBV7-4 to TRBJ1-2; D is uncertain. The germline CDR1 and CDR2 sequences are SGHVT and SQSDAQ. The CDR3 is 14 residues long. V gave up 2 bases and J gave up 1 base, with 8 bases separating them. CDR3: CASSLFYGNYGYTF. Written as DNA, the CDR3 is TGTGCCAGCAGCTTATTCTACGGTAACTATGGCTACACCTTC.

The chain has TRBV7-9 and TRBJ2-7, with 8 bases aligning to TRBD1. This CDR3 is built from 14 residues. Germline CDR1 reads SEHNR; CDR2 reads FQNEAQ (reference sequence). Unmatched junction bases numbered 7, after V lost 5 bases and J lost 4 bases. The CDR3 DNA is TGTGCCAGCAGCACGGACAGGGTCGGGTACGAGCAGTACTTC. It is translated as CASSTDRVGYEQYF.

V and J are TRBV6-6 and TRBJ1-6, with 7 nucleotides matching TRBD1. The length of the CDR3 is 14 residues. V gave up 2 bases and J gave up 7 bases; unmatched junction bases: 2. Germline values: CDR1 MNHNY, CDR2 SVGAGI (reference sequence). The CDR3, as DNA: TGTGCCAGCAGTTACGAGGGGGCAAATTCACCCCTCCACTTT. It encodes CASSYEGANSPLHF.

CDR3 DNA sequence: TGTGCCAGTAGTATGCGGCAGGGGGCTAACTATGGCTACACCTTC. Its protein product is CASSMRQGANYGYTF. V is TRBV19 and J is TRBJ1-2, with 7 bases matching TRBD1. V lost 3 bases, J lost 0 bases, and 4 bases stayed unmatched. The germline V gene encodes CDR1 LNHDA and CDR2 SQIVND (reference sequence). The length of the CDR3 is 15 residues.

The rearrangement joins TRBV6-5 to TRBJ2-5; 13 bases match TRBD2. Germline CDR1 MNHEY, CDR2 SVGAGI. The CDR3 totals 16 residues. V gave up 2 bases and J gave up 4 bases; unmatched junction bases: 4. The CDR3 DNA follows: TGTGCCAGCAGTTACAGGGGGACTAGCGGGACAGAGACCCAGTACTTC. This encodes CASSYRGTSGTETQYF.

The V gene is TRBV9, the J gene TRBJ1-1; D possibly corresponds to TRBD1 (5 bases). V dropped 4 bases and J dropped 4 bases, with 17 bases sitting between them. The CDR3 extends over 15 amino acids. The V gene's germline CDR1 is SGDLS and CDR2 YYNGEE. CDR3: CASSPWGGGSTEAFF. CDR3 in DNA: TGTGCCAGCAGCCCGTGGGGGGGAGGGAGCACTGAAGCTTTCTTT.

The rearrangement joins TRBV28 to TRBJ1-2, with 7 bases aligning to TRBD1. Germline lookup yields CDR1 MDHEN and CDR2 SYDVKM. V trimming: 5 bases; J trimming: 8 bases; junction bases outside the gene matches: 8. The CDR3 runs to 13 residues. CDR3 amino acids: CASSPTGNGGYTF. In DNA form, the CDR3 reads TGTGCCAGCAGTCCGACAGGGAACGGCGGCTACACCTTC.

The rearrangement uses TRBV27 and TRBJ1-4; TRBD1 is a possible D gene (5 bases). CDR1 and CDR2 (germline): MNHEY, SMNVEV (reference sequence). V lost 0 bases and J lost 7, with 15 bases in between. The CDR3 is 16 amino acids. The DNA for the CDR3 is TGTGCCAGCAGTTTATCCTGGACCGCCCAGGGTGAAAAACTGTTTTTT. This gives the protein CASSLSWTAQGEKLFF.

V usage is TRBV28 and J usage is TRBJ2-5; 12 bases are a match to TRBD2. CDR1 and CDR2 from the germline V gene are MDHEN and SYDVKM. V lost 3 bases and J lost 12; bases outside the gene matches: 5. The CDR3 consists of 13 residues. CDR3 nucleotides: TGTGCCAGCAGTTTTAATCTAGCGGGAGGGAAGTACTTC. Protein product: CASSFNLAGGKYF.

The V gene is TRBV19, the J gene TRBJ1-4; the match to TRBD1 covers 8 bases. Per the germline V gene, CDR1 is LNHDA and CDR2 is SQIVND (reference sequence). CDR3 length equals 18 residues. J was trimmed by 0 bases and V by 3 bases; bases with no gene match: 9. The CDR3: CASSIIRQGRATNEKLFF. CDR3 nucleotides: TGTGCCAGTAGTATCATTCGACAGGGGCGAGCAACTAATGAAAAACTGTTTTTT.

V is TRBV2 and J is TRBJ1-4, with D uncertain. The CDR3 is 12 amino acids. The V and J ends lost 4 bases and 7 bases respectively, with 7 bases between them. Germline V gene sequence: CDR1 SNHLY, CDR2 FYNNEI. The CDR3 DNA is TGTGCCAGCAGTGTTAACAGTGAAAAACTGTTTTTT. Protein: CASSVNSEKLFF.

This clone was seen a handful of times. V and J are TRBV7-8 and TRBJ1-2; possibly TRBD1 for D (5 bases). V was pared by 2 bases and J by 8 bases, with 9 bases between. The CDR3 consists of 12 residues. The germline gives CDR1 SGHVS, CDR2 FQNEAQ. CDR3 sequence reads: CASSLWGEGYTF. In DNA form, the CDR3 reads TGTGCCAGCAGCTTATGGGGGGAAGGCTACACCTTC.

There are a few counts of this clone. The V call is TRBV10-1, the J call TRBJ2-2; unclear D gene. Germline V gene lookup returns CDR1 WNHNN and CDR2 SYGVQD (reference sequence). The V end was cut by 9 bases, the J end by 1 base, with 12 bases between. This CDR3 comprises 14 residues. The CDR3 DNA is TGCGCCAGGTGGGCCCTATGGAACACCGGGGAGCTGTTTTTT. It yields the protein CARWALWNTGELFF.

This clone came up once. The V gene is TRBV6-1, the J gene TRBJ1-6; a weak D match, TRBD1 (6 bases). CDR3 length: 16 residues. V lost 2 bases, J lost 5 bases, and 13 bases lay in between. The germline gives CDR1 MNHNS, CDR2 SASEGT. The DNA of the CDR3 is TGTGCCAGCAGTGAATGGCGGGGGGCACATAATTCACCCCTCCACTTT. Protein: CASSEWRGAHNSPLHF.

The chain employs TRBV6-5 and TRBJ1-1; D is unresolved. CDR1 and CDR2 (germline): MNHEY, SVGAGI. CDR3 length: 13 amino acids. The V gene lost 7 bases and the J gene lost 0 bases, with 9 bases spanning the gap. CDR3 in amino acids: CASIRHVNTEAFF. CDR3 in DNA: TGTGCCAGCATCAGACATGTGAACACTGAAGCTTTCTTT.